One and the same sample provided the 31 T cell receptor beta chains below, sequenced in a study of neurological immune-mediated disorders. Time point noted: longitudinal time-point 3. TCRdb reprocessed the 5' RACE reads via MiXCR and lists one record per CDR3 protein. The sample contains fewer than 85,000 distinct CDR3 sequences, around 4.7% of which appear only once. The sequenced sample was PBMCs. These receptors were obtained from a woman aged 55-70 years with multiple sclerosis.

This clonotype came up many times. V gene TRBV20-1 combines with J gene TRBJ1-3, with D perhaps matching TRBD1 (5 bases). CDR3 length: 13 residues. V was clipped by 3 bases and J by 0 bases, with 6 bases between them. Germline V gene data show CDR1 as DFQATT and CDR2 as SNEGSKA (reference sequence). The CDR3 DNA reads TGCAGTGCTAGGACAGACTCTGGAAACACCATATATTTT. As protein: CSARTDSGNTIYF.

In its sample, this clonotype was seen many times. This chain joins TRBV20-1 and TRBJ1-1, with D possibly TRBD1 on 6 matching bases. V lost 4 bases to trimming and J lost 1 base, with 13 bases between them. The CDR3 length is 14 residues. CDR1 DFQATT and CDR2 SNEGSKA come from the germline V gene (reference sequence). CDR3 sequence: CSATRGGPNTEAFF. The CDR3, as DNA: TGCAGTGCTACTCGGGGGGGGCCGAACACTGAAGCTTTCTTT.

This clonotype was recorded many times. The V call is TRBV5-1, the J call TRBJ2-3; no clear D gene. This CDR3 region has 13 residues. Germline V gives CDR1 SGHRS, CDR2 YFSETQ. Trimming left V 0 bases short and J 6 bases short, with 8 bases between. CDR3 in DNA: TGCGCCAGCAGCTTGGTTACAGCTGATACGCAGTATTTT. It yields the protein CASSLVTADTQYF.

This clonotype was counted at least ten times. CDR3 in amino acids: CASSLGPTGTNYGYTF. Written as DNA, the CDR3 is TGCGCCAGCAGCTTGGGGCCGACAGGGACTAACTATGGCTACACCTTC. This sequence joins TRBV5-1 and TRBJ1-2; TRBD1 aligns across 7 bases. The trim removed 0 bases at V and 0 bases at J, leaving 5 bases unmatched. Germline lookup yields CDR1 SGHRS and CDR2 YFSETQ. The CDR3 loop spans 16 amino acids.

This clonotype was counted many times. This chain links TRBV27 with TRBJ1-2; D uncertain. Trimming took 4 bases from V and 3 from J, leaving 18 bases between them. CDR3 size: 16 residues. Germline values: CDR1 MNHEY, CDR2 SMNVEV (reference sequence). As DNA, the CDR3 is TGTGCCAGCAGTTCTGGCCTCGGCCGGCGAGACTATGGCTACACCTTC. Translating it yields CASSSGLGRRDYGYTF.

This clonotype came up many times. The rearrangement links TRBV18 to TRBJ1-6, with TRBD1 matching 7 bases. CDR3 length: 14 residues. Germline CDR1 and CDR2: KGHSH and LQKENI. Trimming took 2 bases from V and 10 from J; bases not matched to a gene: 5. CDR3 coding DNA: TGTGCCAGCTCACCAACAGGGGAACGGTCACCCCTCCACTTT. The encoded protein is CASSPTGERSPLHF.

This clonotype has at least ten counts. This chain links TRBV20-1 with TRBJ1-4, with D perhaps TRBD1 (5 bases). The CDR3 runs 13 residues. V was shortened by 1 base and J by 4 bases, with 7 bases between the two germline ends. Germline V gene data show CDR1 as DFQATT and CDR2 as SNEGSKA (reference sequence). The CDR3: CSARVGGNEKLFF. The CDR3, as DNA: TGCAGTGCTAGAGTTGGGGGTAATGAAAAACTGTTTTTT.

At least ten counts were recorded for this clonotype. This chain connects TRBV20-1 to TRBJ1-1; TRBD1 aligns across 9 bases. CDR1 DFQATT and CDR2 SNEGSKA come from the germline V gene (reference sequence). The CDR3 contains 13 residues. CDR3 DNA: TGCAGCCGGGACAGGGTCGGTGGGACTGAAGCTTTCTTT. Amino acid sequence: CSRDRVGGTEAFF.

This clonotype was seen a few times. The chain recombines TRBV5-1 with TRBJ2-3; 8 bases fit TRBD2. The germline V gene encodes CDR1 SGHRS and CDR2 YFSETQ. CDR3 size: 15 residues. The V and J ends lost 0 bases and 6 bases, in that order; junction bases with no gene match: 6. The CDR3 loop is CASSLAGTSADTQYF. For the CDR3, the DNA is TGCGCCAGCAGCTTGGCCGGGACTAGTGCGGATACGCAGTATTTT.

This clonotype was detected many times. As DNA, the CDR3 is TGCAGTGCTAGAACCCGGACGGCCAATCAGCCCCAGCATTTT. Translated, it gives CSARTRTANQPQHF. This chain uses TRBV20-1 with TRBJ1-5; D gene unclear. Between the trimmed V and J ends, which lost 2 bases and 3 bases, there was a span of 11 bases. CDR1 is DFQATT and CDR2 is SNEGSKA in the germline V gene (reference sequence). CDR3 length equals 14 residues.

Ten or more counts support this clonotype. The chain's CDR3 is CASSPTGDNEQFF. The CDR3 DNA is TGCGCCAGCAGCCCGACAGGAGACAATGAGCAGTTCTTC. This chain joins TRBV5-1 and TRBJ2-1; D possibly corresponds to TRBD1 (6 bases). Germline CDR1 reads SGHRS; CDR2 reads YFSETQ. V was cut by 4 bases and J by 5 bases, with 10 bases left in between. CDR3 size: 13 residues.

This clonotype was observed many times. The rearrangement uses TRBV5-1 and TRBJ2-6; D is undetermined. The germline V gene has CDR1 SGHRS and CDR2 YFSETQ. The CDR3 spans 15 residues. V was shortened by 7 bases and J by 0 bases, with 11 bases between the two germline ends. CDR3 DNA sequence: TGCGCCAGCTCAATGCGGTCCTCTGGGGCCAACGTCCTGACTTTC. Protein: CASSMRSSGANVLTF.

This clonotype was seen many times. The rearrangement joins TRBV5-1 to TRBJ2-5, with D possibly TRBD2 on 5 matching bases. The CDR3 has 15 residues. V shed 1 base and J shed 2 bases, with 12 bases lying between them. The germline V gene has CDR1 SGHRS and CDR2 YFSETQ. In DNA, the CDR3 is TGCGCCAGCAGCTTGTTGAGGGCAGCACAAGAGACCCAGTACTTC. Translation gives CASSLLRAAQETQYF.

The table lists this clonotype with many counts. V and J are TRBV5-1 and TRBJ2-7; the match to TRBD1 covers 9 bases. The junction had 13 bases not matched to a gene; V was cut back by 0 bases and J by 9 bases. CDR1 and CDR2 from the germline V gene are SGHRS and YFSETQ. The CDR3 spans 16 residues. CDR3 in amino acids: CASSLEPGQGRVWQYF. The CDR3, as DNA: TGCGCCAGCAGCTTGGAACCGGGACAGGGCCGGGTTTGGCAGTACTTC.

In this sample, this clonotype turned up many times. This chain uses TRBV27 with TRBJ2-7, with D unclear. The V gene lost 3 bases and the J gene lost 6 bases, with 9 bases spanning the gap. Germline values: CDR1 MNHEY, CDR2 SMNVEV (reference sequence). The CDR3 covers 12 residues. CDR3 loop: CASSFRGSEQYF. DNA for the CDR3: TGTGCCAGCAGTTTTCGTGGAAGCGAGCAGTACTTC.

This clonotype was counted ten times or more. This chain connects TRBV4-2 to TRBJ1-1, with D unresolved. The length of the CDR3 is 15 residues. V lost 1 base and J lost 1, with 10 bases in between. Germline CDR1 LGHNA, CDR2 YNFKEQ. The CDR3, as DNA: TGTGCCAGCAGCCAAGGGGAAGCCAAGAACACTGAAGCTTTCTTT. Its translation is CASSQGEAKNTEAFF.

This clonotype was detected many times. One end of the junction fails to match germline, which may point to a read error. The chain combines TRBV11-2 with TRBJ1-2; tentative D call: TRBD1 (5 bases). CDR1 and CDR2 (germline): SGHAT, FQNNGV. The CDR3 loop spans 13 amino acids. Here the CDR3 DNA reads TGTGCCAGCAGCTTAGGGGGCGCCAACGTTCGAGACTTC. Its translation: CASSLGGANVRDF.

In its sample, this clonotype was seen many times. The chain couples TRBV14 to TRBJ1-6, with 8 bases aligning to TRBD1. V gave up 4 bases and J gave up 9 bases; unmatched junction bases: 5. This CDR3 is 14 amino acids long. Germline V gene data show CDR1 as SGHDN and CDR2 as FVKESK. The CDR3 DNA reads TGTGCCAGCAGCCCTGACAGGGGTGGTTCACCCCTCCACTTT. Protein: CASSPDRGGSPLHF.

This clonotype was picked up many times. The rearrangement joins TRBV12-3 or TRBV12-4 to TRBJ1-6; no firm D call. The germline V and J ends were trimmed by 5 bases and 6 bases, with 11 bases remaining between them. This CDR3 comprises 14 residues. CDR3 coding DNA: TGTGCCAGCAGTCCCATCCTGGGTAATTCACCCCTCCACTTT. The encoded protein is CASSPILGNSPLHF.

This clonotype was detected ten times or more. The V gene is TRBV9, the J gene TRBJ2-5; D uncertain. Per germline, CDR1 SGDLS and CDR2 YYNGEE. The CDR3 sequence is 14 residues long. Deletions cut 3 bases from V and 4 bases from J, with 13 bases between. CDR3 loop: CASSASQPIETQYF. Here the CDR3 DNA reads TGTGCCAGCAGCGCCAGTCAACCTATAGAGACCCAGTACTTC.

This clonotype was counted at least ten times. The gene calls are TRBV5-1 and TRBJ2-1, with TRBD1 matching over 8 bases. The CDR3 extends over 16 amino acids. Trimming cost V 5 bases and J 4 bases; bases outside gene matches: 11. The germline V gene has CDR1 SGHRS and CDR2 YFSETQ. CDR3 region: CASRGTGLSEYNEQFF. CDR3 in DNA: TGCGCCAGCAGAGGGACAGGCCTTAGCGAATACAATGAGCAGTTCTTC.

The sample holds many counts of this clonotype. This chain uses TRBV5-1 with TRBJ2-7, with 9 bases matching TRBD1. The germline CDR1 and CDR2 sequences are SGHRS and YFSETQ. With V trimmed by 4 bases and J by 4 bases, 9 bases remained unmatched. This CDR3 has 15 residues. CDR3 loop: CASSLRGDRAYEQYF. CDR3 in DNA: TGCGCCAGCAGCCTCAGGGGGGACAGGGCTTACGAGCAGTACTTC. The full variable domain, completed using reference TRBV5-1 and TRBJ2-7, is KAGVTQTPRYLIKTRGQQVTLSCSPISGHRSVSWYQQTPGQGLQFLFEYFSETQRNKGNFPGRFSGRQFSNSRSEMNVSTLELGDSALYLCASSLRGDRAYEQYFGPGTRLTVT.

This clonotype was recorded many times. The genes are TRBV20-1 and TRBJ1-1; 7 nucleotides agree with TRBD1. The junction had 2 bases not matched to a gene; V was cut back by 6 bases and J by 1 base. Germline assignment: CDR1 DFQATT and CDR2 SNEGSKA (reference sequence). The CDR3 has 12 residues. The DNA of the CDR3 is TGCAGTGCCCGACAGGGGAACACTGAAGCTTTCTTT. This gives the protein CSARQGNTEAFF.

This clonotype was observed many times. The V call is TRBV12-3 or TRBV12-4, the J call TRBJ1-2; D ambiguous. Trimming pared 6 bases from V and 8 bases from J, leaving 10 bases between. CDR3 length: 11 residues. The CDR3 loop reads CASSDVNGYTF. CDR3 in DNA: TGTGCCAGCAGCGACGTTAACGGCTACACCTTC.

This clonotype occurred many times. Here the CDR3 DNA reads TGCGCCAGCAGCCATCCACTCCAGGGCTCTGGGGCCAACGTCCTGACTTTC. Protein product: CASSHPLQGSGANVLTF. V is TRBV4-1 and J is TRBJ2-6; a possible D gene is TRBD1 (5 bases). V was cut by 3 bases and J by 0 bases, with 12 bases left in between. CDR3 length: 17 amino acids. CDR1 MGHRA and CDR2 YSYEKL come from the germline V gene.

This clonotype was seen repeatedly, ten times or more. The CDR3 here is CASSQDTLSSYEQYF. CDR3 DNA sequence: TGCGCCAGCAGCCAGGACACTCTAAGCTCCTACGAGCAGTACTTC. The V gene is TRBV5-1, the J gene TRBJ2-7; the D gene is possibly TRBD1 (5 bases). In germline, CDR1 is SGHRS, CDR2 YFSETQ. V lost 4 bases and J lost 0, with 14 bases in between. This CDR3 is 15 amino acids long.

In this sample, this clonotype turned up many times. The genes are TRBV11-2 and TRBJ2-1, with TRBD2 identical over 12 bases. CDR1 is SGHAT, CDR2 FQNNGV, per germline. With 4 bases clipped from V and 7 bases from J, the junction kept 5 bases outside the gene matches. CDR3 length equals 15 residues. As DNA, the CDR3 is TGTGCCAGCAGCTCCTTCGGACTAGCGGGGAATGAGCAGTTCTTC. Amino acid sequence: CASSSFGLAGNEQFF. The full variable domain, rest sourced from reference TRBV11-2 and TRBJ2-1, is EAGVAQSPRYKIIEKRQSVAFWCNPISGHATLYWYQQILGQGPKLLIQFQNNGVVDDSQLPKDRFSAERLKGVDSTLKIQPAKLEDSAVYLCASSSFGLAGNEQFFGPGTRLTVL.

This clonotype was recorded many times. The chain has TRBV7-9 and TRBJ1-1; possible D gene TRBD1, 6 bases. The CDR3 sequence is 16 residues long. Germline V lookup: CDR1 SEHNR, CDR2 FQNEAQ (reference sequence). Trimming stripped 4 bases from V and 0 bases from J, with 15 bases between. The CDR3 sequence is CASSSPGTQMNTEAFF. As DNA, the CDR3 is TGTGCCAGCAGCTCTCCCGGGACACAGATGAACACTGAAGCTTTCTTT.

This clonotype was counted ten times or more. V is TRBV5-1 and J is TRBJ1-2; 7 nucleotides align to TRBD1. The germline V gene has CDR1 SGHRS and CDR2 YFSETQ. The V segment lost 4 bases and the J segment 6 bases; nucleotides outside the gene matches: 12. The CDR3 is 15 residues long. The CDR3 region has the DNA TGCGCCAGCAGCCTTCCTGGACAGGCTTACGATGGCTACACCTTC. It codes for CASSLPGQAYDGYTF.

At least ten counts were recorded for this clonotype. The chain employs TRBV20-1 and TRBJ1-1; D gene uncertain. Germline lookup yields CDR1 DFQATT and CDR2 SNEGSKA (reference sequence). With 0 bases removed from V and 6 bases from J, the gap between germline ends came to 8 bases. CDR3 length: 12 residues. The CDR3 sequence: CSARDFFPEAFF. CDR3 in DNA: TGCAGTGCTAGAGATTTTTTTCCTGAAGCTTTCTTT.

The table lists this clonotype with many counts. This rearrangement joins TRBV7-9 to TRBJ2-2; TRBD1 matches 9 bases. J gave up 3 bases and V 4 bases, and 3 bases lay outside the gene matches. The germline CDR1 and CDR2 sequences are SEHNR and FQNEAQ (reference sequence). This CDR3 region has 15 residues. The CDR3 sequence: CASSWGQGYTGELFF. CDR3 nucleotide sequence: TGTGCCAGCAGCTGGGGACAGGGATACACCGGGGAGCTGTTTTTT.